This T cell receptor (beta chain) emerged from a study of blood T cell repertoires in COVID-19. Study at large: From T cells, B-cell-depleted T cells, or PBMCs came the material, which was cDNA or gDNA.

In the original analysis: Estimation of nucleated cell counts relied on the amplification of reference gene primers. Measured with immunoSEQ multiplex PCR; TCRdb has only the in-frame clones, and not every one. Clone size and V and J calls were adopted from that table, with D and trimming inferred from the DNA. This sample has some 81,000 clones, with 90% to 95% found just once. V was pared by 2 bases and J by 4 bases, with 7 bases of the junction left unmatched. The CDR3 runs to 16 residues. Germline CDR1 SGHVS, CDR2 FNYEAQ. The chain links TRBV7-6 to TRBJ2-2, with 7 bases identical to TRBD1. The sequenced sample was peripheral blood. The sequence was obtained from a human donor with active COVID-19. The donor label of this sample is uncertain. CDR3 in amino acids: CASSLRQGTATGELFF. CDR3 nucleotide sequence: TGTGCCAGCAGCTTAAGACAGGGTACGGCCACCGGGGAGCTGTTTTTT.